Presented here are 4 T cell receptor beta chains from one specimen sequenced in a study of blood T cell repertoires in COVID-19. The protocol was immunoSEQ multiplex PCR, while the TCRdb copy is restricted to in-frame clones and leaves out a portion. Of approximately 130,000 clones detected, almost 85% appear once; the ten largest clones hold around 13%. Input material: peripheral blood. All receptors come from a human donor in a cohort sampled during active COVID-19.

The chain combines TRBV7-9 with TRBJ1-3; the D gene is possibly TRBD1 (5 bases). Germline lookup yields CDR1 SEHNR and CDR2 FQNEAQ (reference sequence). V was trimmed by 5 bases and J by 2 bases, leaving 13 bases between them. The CDR3 consists of 15 residues. CDR3 DNA sequence: TGTGCCAGCAGCGACCCAGGGAGGCCTGGAAACACCATATATTTT. Its protein product is CASSDPGRPGNTIYF.

This clone has a handful of counts. The chain recombines TRBV2 with TRBJ1-1; a weak D match, TRBD1 (5 bases). Looked up from germline, CDR1 is SNHLY and CDR2 is FYNNEI. The CDR3 covers 13 residues. The V and J ends lost 5 bases and 1 base respectively, with 8 bases between them. The CDR3 DNA sequence: TGTGCCAGCAGTAAAGACAGGAACACTGAAGCTTTCTTT. As protein: CASSKDRNTEAFF.

V usage is TRBV21-1 and J usage is TRBJ2-3; the listed D gene, TRBD1, was not tested against the DNA. TRBV21-1 is annotated as a pseudogene. There are 15 residues in the CDR3. The CDR3 protein is CASPGTQYVADTQYF. For the CDR3, the DNA is TGTGCCAGCCCTGGGACACAGTATGTTGCAGATACGCAGTATTTT.

V is TRBV19 and J is TRBJ1-1; D is possibly TRBD1 (6 bases). V lost 6 bases, J lost 4 bases, and 15 bases lay in between. This CDR3 is 14 amino acids long. Germline V CDR1 and CDR2: LNHDA, SQIVND (reference sequence). The chain's CDR3 is CASSPDSIGTEAFF. The CDR3 DNA follows: TGTGCCAGTAGCCCGGACAGTATCGGCACTGAAGCTTTCTTT.